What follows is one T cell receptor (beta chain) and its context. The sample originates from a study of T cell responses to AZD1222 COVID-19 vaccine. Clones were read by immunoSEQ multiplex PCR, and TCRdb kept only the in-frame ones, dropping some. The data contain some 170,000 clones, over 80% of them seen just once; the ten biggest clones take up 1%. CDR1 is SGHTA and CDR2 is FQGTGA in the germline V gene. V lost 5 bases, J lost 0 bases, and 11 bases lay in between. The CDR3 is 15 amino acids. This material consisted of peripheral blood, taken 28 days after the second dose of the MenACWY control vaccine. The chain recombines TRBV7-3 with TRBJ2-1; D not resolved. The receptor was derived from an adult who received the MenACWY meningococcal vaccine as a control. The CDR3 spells CASSPYYSSYNEQFF. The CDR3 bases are TGTGCCAGCAGCCCCTACTACAGCTCCTACAATGAGCAGTTCTTC. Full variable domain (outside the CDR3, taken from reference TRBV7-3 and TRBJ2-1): GAGVSQTPSNKVTEKGKYVELRCDPISGHTALYWYRQSLGQGPEFLIYFQGTGAADDSGLPNDRFFAVRPEGSVSTLKIQRTERGDSAVYLCASSPYYSSYNEQFFGPGTRLTVL.